One T cell receptor beta chain is described in this entry. This sample was taken from a study of T cell changes during pregnancy in multiple sclerosis. The CDR3 contains 17 residues. Germline CDR1 SGHVS, CDR2 FQNEAQ. J lost 6 bases, V lost 5 bases, and 17 bases had no gene match. Clones were sequenced by immunoSEQ multiplex PCR, and TCRdb holds only the in-frame ones, with some missing. The table has roughly 40,000 clones, just over 90% seen once. The sequence was obtained from a female donor with multiple sclerosis, enrolled in a pregnancy study. This sample comprised peripheral blood, obtained before pregnancy. The chain couples TRBV7-8 to TRBJ1-2, with 8 bases identical to TRBD1. CDR3: CASSARRDRSGGDGYTF. The CDR3 DNA is TGTGCCAGCAGCGCCAGGCGGGACAGGTCAGGAGGGGATGGCTACACCTTC.